This TCR beta chain came from a study of shared clonotypes between healthy human individuals. Naive-designated CD8 cells lacked CD45RO, were positively enriched for CCR7, and omitted terminally differentiated effector memory CD45RA+ cells. On this clone: Its target is unknown.

The CDR3 totals 15 residues. Deletions cut 8 bases from V and 9 bases from J, with 23 bases between. Germline loops: CDR1 MNHEY, CDR2 SMNVEV (reference sequence). TCRdb's table, derived via immunoSEQ multiplex PCR, lists solely in-frame clones and lacks some. The data show just over 2,000,000 clones, approximately 94% seen once. General study findings and limits: With few donors, the genetic and exposure-history diversity represented was limited.

This chain joins TRBV27 and TRBJ2-1, with D perhaps assigned TRBD1 or TRBD2 (6 bases each). The origin of this receptor is a man younger than 35 in good health. The sample consisted of naive CD8+ T cells sorted from blood. CDR3 in DNA: TGTGCCAGCCGCCTTGATGGACTACAGGGATCTGAGCAGTTCTTC. Residues: CASRLDGLQGSEQFF.